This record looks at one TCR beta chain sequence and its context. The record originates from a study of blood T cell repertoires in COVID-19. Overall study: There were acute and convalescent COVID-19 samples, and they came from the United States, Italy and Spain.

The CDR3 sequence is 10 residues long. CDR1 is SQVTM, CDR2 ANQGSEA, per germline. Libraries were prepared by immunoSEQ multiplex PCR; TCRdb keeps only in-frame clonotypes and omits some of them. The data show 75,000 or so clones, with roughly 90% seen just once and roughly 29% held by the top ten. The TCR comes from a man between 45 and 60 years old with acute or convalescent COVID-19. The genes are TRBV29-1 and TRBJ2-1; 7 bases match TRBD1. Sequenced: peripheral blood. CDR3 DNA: TGCAGTGGGACAGCCCGTGAGCAGTTCTTC. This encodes CSGTAREQFF.